The sequence of this T cell receptor beta chain was determined in a study of blood T cell repertoires in COVID-19. Trimming removed 4 bases from V and 4 bases from J; junction bases left unmatched: 5. Per germline, CDR1 WNHNN and CDR2 SYGVQD (reference sequence). The length of the CDR3 is 15 residues. The repertoire was sequenced with immunoSEQ multiplex PCR; TCRdb's copy has only in-frame clones and lacks some. Found here are more than 250,000 clones, roughly 84% of them singletons; the top ten hold about 9.1%. Sample: peripheral blood. The V call is TRBV10-1, the J call TRBJ2-7; TRBD2 agrees at 12 bases. The TCR was taken from a human donor in a cohort sampled during active COVID-19. CDR3: CASSATSGSKYEQYF. In DNA form, the CDR3 reads TGCGCCAGCAGTGCGACTAGCGGGAGTAAATACGAGCAGTACTTC.